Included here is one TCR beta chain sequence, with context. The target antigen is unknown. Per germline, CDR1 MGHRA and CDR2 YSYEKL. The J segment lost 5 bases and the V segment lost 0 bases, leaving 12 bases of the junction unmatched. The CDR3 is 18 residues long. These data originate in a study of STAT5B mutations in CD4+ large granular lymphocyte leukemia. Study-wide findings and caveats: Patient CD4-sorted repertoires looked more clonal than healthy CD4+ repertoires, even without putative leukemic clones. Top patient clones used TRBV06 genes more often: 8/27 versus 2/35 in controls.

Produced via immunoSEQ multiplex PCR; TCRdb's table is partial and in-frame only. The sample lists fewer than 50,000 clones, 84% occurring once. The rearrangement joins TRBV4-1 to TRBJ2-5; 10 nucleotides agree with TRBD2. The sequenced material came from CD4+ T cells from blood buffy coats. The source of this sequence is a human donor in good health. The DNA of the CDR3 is TGCGCCAGCAGCCAAGATCGAGCAGCGGGAGGGCCAATGGAGACCCAGTACTTC. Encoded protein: CASSQDRAAGGPMETQYF.